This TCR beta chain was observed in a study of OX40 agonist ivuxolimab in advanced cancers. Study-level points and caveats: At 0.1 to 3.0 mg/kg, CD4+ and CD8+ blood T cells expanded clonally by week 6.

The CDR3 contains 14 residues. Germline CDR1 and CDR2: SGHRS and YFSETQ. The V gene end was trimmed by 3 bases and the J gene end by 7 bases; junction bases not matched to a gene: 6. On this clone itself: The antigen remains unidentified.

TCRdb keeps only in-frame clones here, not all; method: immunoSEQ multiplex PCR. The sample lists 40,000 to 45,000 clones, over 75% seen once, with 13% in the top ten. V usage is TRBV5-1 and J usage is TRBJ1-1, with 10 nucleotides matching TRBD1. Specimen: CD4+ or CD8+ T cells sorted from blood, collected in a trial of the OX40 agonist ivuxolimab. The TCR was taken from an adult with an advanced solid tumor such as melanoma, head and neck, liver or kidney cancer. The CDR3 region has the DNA TGCGCCAGCAGCTCGGACAGGGGGTACGGTGAAGCTTTCTTT. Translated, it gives CASSSDRGYGEAFF.